The T cell receptor beta chain under discussion was sequenced for a study of blood T cell repertoires in COVID-19. Measured with immunoSEQ multiplex PCR; TCRdb has only the in-frame clones, and not every one. Of fewer than 250,000 clones in the sample, 83% are singletons; the top ten hold roughly 5%. The CDR3 consists of 14 residues. The V gene lost 4 bases and the J gene lost 9 bases, with 17 bases spanning the gap. Germline CDR1 is SGHTS and CDR2 is YDEGEE. The clonotype originates from a woman aged 45-59 years who had been exposed to COVID-19. The chain is built from TRBV5-8 and TRBJ1-5, with D tentatively TRBD1 (6 bases). Material for sequencing was PBMCs or T cells enriched from blood (not recorded which). The CDR3 nucleotides are TGTGCCAGCAGCGAAAAAGGGGGTGAAAGGCCCCAGCATTTT. It codes for CASSEKGGERPQHF.